These 17 T cell receptor beta chains were all obtained from the same sample, sequenced in a study of T cells in Graves' hyperthyroidism and ophthalmopathy. Template material for amplifying TCR beta CDR3 regions consisted of RNA transcripts. First-round RT-PCR with HTBI primers amplified the TCR CDR3 region. One entry per CDR3 protein, called by TCRdb with MiXCR from the multiplex PCR reads. The sample carries hundreds of thousands of distinct CDR3 sequences, about 20% recorded once. Sequencing was done on a sample of blood. These receptors originate from a woman in her 70s with Graves' ophthalmopathy.

The chain joins TRBV28 to TRBJ2-7; D is undetermined. CDR1 is MDHEN and CDR2 is SYDVKM in the germline V gene. With 10 bases removed from V and 2 bases from J, the gap between germline ends came to 12 bases. The CDR3 covers 12 residues. CDR3 residues: CATMGWTYEQYF. CDR3 bases: TGTGCCACCATGGGGTGGACCTACGAGCAGTACTTC.

This clonotype has a count of ten or more. The chain recombines TRBV28 with TRBJ1-1; D not resolved. CDR1 and CDR2 from the germline V gene are MDHEN and SYDVKM. The V end was cut by 1 base, the J end by 7 bases, with 10 bases between. The CDR3 is made up of 13 amino acids. The CDR3 DNA reads TGTGCCAGCAGTTTATTTACCGGAGTTGAAGCTTTCTTT. Its protein is CASSLFTGVEAFF. Full variable domain (rest looked up from reference TRBV28 and TRBJ1-1): DVKVTQSSRYLVKRTGEKVFLECVQDMDHENMFWYRQDPGLGLRLIYFSYDVKMKEKGDIPEGYSVSREKKERFSLILESASTNQTSMYLCASSLFTGVEAFFGQGTRLTVV.

This clonotype occurred a few times. CDR3 loop: CSAYRGATNEKLFF. CDR3 sequence (DNA): TGCAGTGCATATAGGGGGGCAACTAATGAAAAACTGTTTTTT. V and J are TRBV20-1 and TRBJ1-4, with a tentative D call TRBD1 (6 bases). V shed 6 bases and J shed 0 bases, with 11 bases lying between them. CDR3 length equals 14 residues. CDR1 is DFQATT and CDR2 is SNEGSKA in the germline V gene (reference sequence).

This clonotype was observed a handful of times. As DNA, the CDR3 is TGTGCCAGCTCACGGTCAGGGGAATCCGAAAAACTGTTTTTT. It translates to CASSRSGESEKLFF. The chain recombines TRBV18 with TRBJ1-4; TRBD1 might be the D (6 bases). Germline values: CDR1 KGHSH, CDR2 LQKENI. The V gene lost 4 bases and the J gene lost 8 bases, with 14 bases spanning the gap. The CDR3 has 14 residues.

The J gene is TRBJ1-1, the V gene TRBV5-6; D unresolved. The CDR3 covers 11 residues. The V end lost 0 bases, the J end lost 8 bases, and 5 bases lay between the germline ends. CDR1 and CDR2 (germline): SGHDT, YYEEEE. CDR3 residues: CASSLAREAFF. In DNA form, the CDR3 reads TGTGCCAGCAGCTTGGCCAGGGAAGCTTTCTTT.

The chain employs TRBV6-1 and TRBJ1-3; D ambiguous. The CDR3 spans 15 residues. Trimming took 1 base from V and 0 from J, leaving 7 bases between them. CDR1 is MNHNS and CDR2 is SASEGT in the germline V gene. CDR3 in amino acids: CASSEGFLSGNTIYF. The CDR3 nucleotides are TGTGCCAGCAGTGAAGGGTTCCTCTCTGGAAACACCATATATTTT.

This clonotype was found many times. The chain has TRBV7-3 and TRBJ1-1; perhaps TRBD1 as D (5 bases). The CDR3 is 13 residues long. The V end was cut by 0 bases, the J end by 8 bases, with 10 bases between. Germline loops: CDR1 SGHTA, CDR2 FQGTGA. Here the CDR3 reads CASSLTGQTEAFF. CDR3 coding DNA: TGTGCCAGCAGCTTAACGGGGCAGACAGAAGCTTTCTTT.

This clonotype was seen ten or more times. The gene calls are TRBV27 and TRBJ2-7, with D possibly matching TRBD2 (5 bases). Germline loops: CDR1 MNHEY, CDR2 SMNVEV (reference sequence). This CDR3 has 17 residues. V lost 0 bases and J lost 0, with 15 bases in between. CDR3 DNA sequence: TGTGCCAGCAGTTTATCGACCGGCGGGCTAGCCTCCTACGAGCAGTACTTC. It translates to CASSLSTGGLASYEQYF.

V and J are TRBV7-2 and TRBJ2-7, with D unresolved. Deletions cut 3 bases from V and 5 bases from J, with 8 bases between. The CDR3 is 12 residues long. Germline-derived CDR1 and CDR2 are SGHTA and FQGNSA. CDR3 sequence: CASSFSWNEQYF. The DNA of the CDR3 is TGTGCCAGCAGCTTTAGTTGGAACGAGCAGTACTTC.

The V and J genes are TRBV28 and TRBJ1-4; 7 bases agree with TRBD1. J lost 5 bases, V lost 5 bases, and 5 bases had no gene match. This CDR3 contains 14 residues. The germline V gene has CDR1 MDHEN and CDR2 SYDVKM. CDR3 DNA sequence: TGTGCCAGCAGTAGGGACAGCCAGAATGAAAAACTGTTTTTT. Encoded protein: CASSRDSQNEKLFF. The entire variable domain, with the rest obtained from reference TRBV28 and TRBJ1-4, is as follows: DVKVTQSSRYLVKRTGEKVFLECVQDMDHENMFWYRQDPGLGLRLIYFSYDVKMKEKGDIPEGYSVSREKKERFSLILESASTNQTSMYLCASSRDSQNEKLFFGSGTQLSVL.

This clonotype was seen a few times. The V gene is TRBV28, the J gene TRBJ1-5; a possible D gene is TRBD1 (5 bases). The germline gives CDR1 MDHEN, CDR2 SYDVKM. The V end lost 2 bases, the J end lost 4 bases, and 12 bases lay between the germline ends. The CDR3 length is 15 residues. The CDR3 region is CASSLTGLINQPQHF. CDR3 coding DNA: TGTGCCAGCAGTTTAACAGGACTGATTAATCAGCCCCAGCATTTT.

The gene calls are TRBV7-2 and TRBJ1-3; D unresolved. Germline assignment: CDR1 SGHTA and CDR2 FQGNSA. This CDR3 has 15 residues. V was shortened by 2 bases and J by 7 bases, with 15 bases between the two germline ends. The CDR3 DNA sequence: TGTGCCAGCAGCTTAATTAGTGCCAGAGGTAACACCATATATTTT. The encoded protein is CASSLISARGNTIYF.

This clonotype came up many times. Compared with germline, one end of the junction differs, possibly owing to a read error. The gene calls are TRBV5-1 and TRBJ2-3; D is uncertain. Germline assignment: CDR1 SGHRS and CDR2 YFSETQ. CDR3 size: 12 residues. CDR3 nucleotide sequence: TGTGCCAGCAGTCCCCCGACAGATACGCAGTATTTT. This encodes CASSPPTDTQYF.

This clonotype was counted many times. The chain has TRBV11-2 and TRBJ2-5; D may be TRBD1 (6 bases). The V end lost 4 bases, the J end lost 7 bases, and 7 bases lay between the germline ends. This CDR3 contains 11 residues. Germline V gene data show CDR1 as SGHAT and CDR2 as FQNNGV. The CDR3 DNA is TGTGCCAGCAGCTCACAGGGGACCCAGTACTTC. Translating gives CASSSQGTQYF.

The chain has TRBV10-3 and TRBJ1-2, with 8 bases aligning to TRBD1. Trimming removed 4 bases from V and 4 bases from J; junction bases left unmatched: 5. This CDR3 is built from 14 residues. Per the germline V gene, CDR1 is ENHRY and CDR2 is SYGVKD. Here the CDR3 reads CAISAGQGSYGYTF. As DNA, the CDR3 is TGTGCCATCAGTGCTGGACAGGGATCCTATGGCTACACCTTC.

At least ten counts were recorded for this clonotype. This chain joins TRBV28 and TRBJ1-1; no definite D call. The CDR3 is 16 amino acids. V dropped 6 bases and J dropped 1 base, with 18 bases sitting between them. Per the germline V gene, CDR1 is MDHEN and CDR2 is SYDVKM. In DNA, the CDR3 is TGTGCCAGCAGAGTCCAGATTCCGGAGTGGAACACTGAAGCTTTCTTT. Translating it yields CASRVQIPEWNTEAFF. Combining the CDR3 with reference TRBV28 and TRBJ1-1 gives the whole variable domain DVKVTQSSRYLVKRTGEKVFLECVQDMDHENMFWYRQDPGLGLRLIYFSYDVKMKEKGDIPEGYSVSREKKERFSLILESASTNQTSMYLCASRVQIPEWNTEAFFGQGTRLTVV.

Only a few counts were recorded for this clonotype. The chain combines TRBV30 with TRBJ2-2, with 7 nucleotides matching TRBD2. V shed 0 bases, J shed 6 bases, and the junction held 4 bases outside the gene matches. The CDR3 sequence is 14 residues long. CDR1 GTSNPN and CDR2 SVGIG come from the germline V gene (reference sequence). The CDR3 reads CAWSVRRGAGELFF. In DNA, the CDR3 is TGTGCCTGGAGTGTACGTCGGGGGGCCGGGGAGCTGTTTTTT.